Sequencing of this TCR beta chain was carried out in a study of glioma-infiltrating T cells after dendritic cell vaccination. Looking at the study overall: Patients had newly diagnosed or recurrent glioblastoma and received dendritic cell vaccines. General observations from the study: Survival was not directly related to TCR clonality in these patients.

Some clones are missing from TCRdb's copy, which holds only in-frame ones; the method was immunoSEQ multiplex PCR. The top ten clones hold over 9.5% of a sample with 93,000 or so clones, roughly 81% of them seen once. In regard to this clone: As yet, its antigen is unknown.

V was clipped by 3 bases and J by 0 bases, with 10 bases between them. Germline V lookup: CDR1 SGHTA, CDR2 FQGNSA. The CDR3 spans 15 residues. The receptor comes from a human donor with glioblastoma. The chain carries TRBV7-2 and TRBJ2-3; a weak D match, TRBD1 (7 bases). The specimen comprised blood, sampled before dendritic cell vaccination. CDR3 sequence (DNA): TGTGCCAGCAGCTTGCGGGGACAGAGCACAGATACGCAGTATTTT. Protein: CASSLRGQSTDTQYF.